Listed below are T cell receptor beta chains from one sample, sequenced in a study of human CD8 memory T cell subsets. Reprocessing the 5' RACE reads, TCRdb reports a single entry for every CDR3 protein and omits DNA. The sample holds approximately 6,700 distinct CDR3 sequences. Material: CD8+ T cells from PBMCs. These receptors were collected from a human donor in good health. Both conserved end residues are part of each CDR3. A row's size may be missing; if present it is once, few, many or a size class.

V: TRBV11-2; J: TRBJ2-1; size: NA; CDR3: CASSNRLAREQFF
V: TRBV20-1; J: TRBJ1-5; size: medium-sized; CDR3: CSASLAGEGNQPQHF
V: TRBV30; J: TRBJ2-7; size: NA; CDR3: CAWSVLAGEDEQYF
V: TRBV19; J: TRBJ1-1; size: NA; CDR3: CASSSSHRGWTEAFF
V: TRBV6-6; J: TRBJ2-7; size: NA; CDR3: CASSAGTGGLWAYEQYF
V: TRBV5-1; J: TRBJ1-1; size: NA; CDR3: CASSLKGDTEAFF
V: TRBV27; J: TRBJ1-5; size: NA; CDR3: CASKGHSNQPQHF
V: TRBV28; J: TRBJ2-1; size: NA; CDR3: CASSLLGSGGSREEQFF
V: TRBV7-9; J: TRBJ1-2; size: NA; CDR3: CASSGPGQDYTF
V: TRBV5-1; J: TRBJ2-7; size: NA; CDR3: CASSFSRDGSYEQYF
V: TRBV7-9; J: TRBJ2-1; size: medium-sized; CDR3: CASTLGNEQFF
V: TRBV9; J: TRBJ2-1; size: NA; CDR3: CASSEGSIAGLEQFF
V: TRBV20-1; J: TRBJ1-3; size: NA; CDR3: CSVRDSGNTIYF
V: TRBV20-1; J: TRBJ1-1; size: medium-sized; CDR3: CSASGGGDTEAFF
V: TRBV15; J: TRBJ1-2; size: medium-sized; CDR3: CATSSYQDREVYGYTF
V: TRBV7-8; J: TRBJ2-3; size: NA; CDR3: CASSRSYDRDGSSTDTQYF
V: TRBV20-1; J: TRBJ2-2; size: NA; CDR3: CSAKLAGDDTGELFF
V: TRBV11-2; J: TRBJ2-4; size: NA; CDR3: CASSPWGENIQYF
V: TRBV12-3/TRBV12-4; J: TRBJ2-5; size: NA; CDR3: CASSPRRGWYQETQYF
V: TRBV29-1; J: TRBJ2-7; size: medium-sized; CDR3: CSVEAGNEQYF
V: TRBV7-6; J: TRBJ1-2; size: NA; CDR3: CASSEGGNYGYTF
V: TRBV28; J: TRBJ1-2; size: NA; CDR3: CASSFTGGGGRGYTF
V: TRBV7-6; J: TRBJ1-2; size: NA; CDR3: CASSLIVQGDGYTF
V: TRBV3-1; J: TRBJ2-1; size: NA; CDR3: CASSQTRGAGYNEQFF
V: TRBV6-5; J: TRBJ1-1; size: NA; CDR3: CASSVTGPTEAFF
V: TRBV25-1; J: TRBJ2-1; size: NA; CDR3: CASDQFGPQFF
V: TRBV13; J: TRBJ2-5; size: NA; CDR3: CASSRQGETQYF
V: TRBV20-1; J: TRBJ2-1; size: NA; CDR3: CSAREVGRAPEQFF
V: TRBV28; J: TRBJ2-1; size: medium-sized; CDR3: CASSLGLAGGAKGNEQFF
V: TRBV13; J: TRBJ1-3; size: medium-sized; CDR3: CASSPGTDSGNTIYF
V: TRBV6-1; J: TRBJ2-3; size: NA; CDR3: CASTEMDRGQDTQYF
V: TRBV12-3/TRBV12-4; J: TRBJ1-1; size: medium-sized; CDR3: CATTRRGNTEAFF
V: TRBV5-8; J: TRBJ1-1; size: NA; CDR3: CASSPLGTTEAFF
V: TRBV4-1; J: TRBJ2-1; size: NA; CDR3: CASSHSRLESFEQFF
V: TRBV5-1; J: TRBJ2-5; size: NA; CDR3: CASSFWDRAEETQYF
V: TRBV5-5; J: TRBJ2-7; size: NA; CDR3: CASSSTAGGPNEQYF
V: TRBV5-4; J: TRBJ2-7; size: NA; CDR3: CASSLGQGTEQYF
V: TRBV28; J: TRBJ1-1; size: NA; CDR3: CASSLAPSTEAFF
V: TRBV28; J: TRBJ2-5; size: NA; CDR3: CASSFPGTGGSETQYF
V: TRBV27; J: TRBJ1-2; size: medium-sized; CDR3: CASSSRDTPNYGYTF